This TCR beta chain was captured in a study of blood T cell repertoires in COVID-19. Only in-frame clones appear in the TCRdb table, and some are missing; sequencing was by immunoSEQ multiplex PCR. The table lists 170,000 or so clones, about 90% of them singletons. Participant ages covered about 18 to 89 years across 24 US areas. The germline V gene has CDR1 LGHNA and CDR2 YNFKEQ. The CDR3 totals 16 residues. V was trimmed by 1 base and J by 2 bases, leaving 12 bases between them. The V and J genes are TRBV4-2 and TRBJ1-5, with a possible D match to TRBD1 (5 bases). The sequencing input was PBMCs or T cells enriched from blood (not recorded which). The TCR sequence derives from a woman aged 45-59 years who had recovered from COVID-19. The CDR3 DNA reads TGTGCCAGCAGCCAAGGGGACTCCCTGGGCAATCAGCCCCAGCATTTT. This sequence encodes CASSQGDSLGNQPQHF.